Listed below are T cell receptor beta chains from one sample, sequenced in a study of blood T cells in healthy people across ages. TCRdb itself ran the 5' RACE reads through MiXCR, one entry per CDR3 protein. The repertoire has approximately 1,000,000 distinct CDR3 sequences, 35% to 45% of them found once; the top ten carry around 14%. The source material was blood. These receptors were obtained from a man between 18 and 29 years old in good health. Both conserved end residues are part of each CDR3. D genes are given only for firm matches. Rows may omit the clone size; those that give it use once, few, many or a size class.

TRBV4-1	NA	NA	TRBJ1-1	CAGSQVDTLNTEAFF	TGCGCCGGCAGCCAAGTCGACACTCTGAACACTGAAGCTTTCTTT
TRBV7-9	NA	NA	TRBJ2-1	CASSRPGLAYNEQFF	TGTGCCAGCAGCCGACCCGGACTGGCCTACAATGAGCAGTTCTTC
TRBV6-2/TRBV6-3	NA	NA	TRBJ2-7	CASSYSVRASYEQYF	TGTGCCAGCAGTTACTCGGTCAGGGCATCCTACGAGCAGTACTTC
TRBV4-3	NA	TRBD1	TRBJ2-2	CANLGTGRSRLFF	TGCGCCAACCTCGGGACAGGGCGCAGTAGGCTGTTTTTT
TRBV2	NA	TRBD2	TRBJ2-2	CASSEERGGSGELFF	TGTGCCAGCAGTGAGGAGCGGGGGGGTTCCGGGGAGCTGTTTTTT
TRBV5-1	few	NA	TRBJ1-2	CASSELQSYGYTF	TGCGCCAGCAGCGAATTGCAGTCCTATGGCTACACCTTC
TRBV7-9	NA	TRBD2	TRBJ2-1	CASSAPSGTSSNEQFF	TGTGCCAGCAGCGCCCCCTCCGGGACTAGCTCCAATGAGCAGTTCTTC
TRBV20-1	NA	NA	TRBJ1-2	CSASPRDQNYGYTF	TGCAGTGCTAGTCCCAGGGATCAAAACTATGGCTACACCTTC
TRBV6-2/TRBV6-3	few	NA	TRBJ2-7	CASSAFSRDPFPYEQYF	TGTGCCAGCAGCGCTTTTTCCAGGGACCCTTTTCCCTACGAGCAGTACTTC
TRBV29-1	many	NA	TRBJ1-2	CSVSPGADYGYTF	TGCAGCGTTTCTCCGGGGGCGGACTATGGCTACACCTTC
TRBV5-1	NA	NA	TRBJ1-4	CASSPQCWDSVGEKLFF	TGCGCCAGCAGCCCCCAATGCTGGGACTCTGTGGGAGAAAAACTGTTTTTT
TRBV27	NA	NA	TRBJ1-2	CASSPNGGYGNTF	TGTGCCAGCAGTCCAAACGGGGGTTATGGCAACACCTTC
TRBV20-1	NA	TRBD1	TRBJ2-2	CSATLDRPATGELFF	TGTAGTGCTACTTTGGACAGGCCGGCGACCGGGGAGCTGTTTTTT
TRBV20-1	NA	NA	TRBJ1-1	CSARPAEGDTEAFF	TGCAGTGCTAGACCAGCCGAAGGAGACACTGAAGCTTTCTTT
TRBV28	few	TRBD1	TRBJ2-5	CASRSNTGGGETQYF	TGTGCCAGCAGGTCAAACACAGGGGGCGGAGAGACCCAGTACTTC
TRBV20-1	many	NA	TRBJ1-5	CSARGGKGNQPQHF	TGCAGTGCTAGAGGGGGGAAGGGCAATCAGCCCCAGCATTTT
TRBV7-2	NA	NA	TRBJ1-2	CASSSPWGDGYTF	TGTGCCAGCAGCTCACCGTGGGGCGACGGCTACACCTTC
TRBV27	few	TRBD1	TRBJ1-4	CAITLPLRTGGTHATNEKLFF	TGTGCCATCACACTCCCCCTTCGGACAGGCGGGACGCATGCAACTAATGAAAAACTGTTTTTT
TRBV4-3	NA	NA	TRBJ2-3	CASSQDWAQDTDTQYF	TGCGCCAGCAGCCAAGATTGGGCACAGGACACAGATACGCAGTATTTT
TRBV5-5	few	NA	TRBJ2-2	CASSLALGTGELFF	TGTGCCAGCAGCTTGGCCTTGGGGACCGGGGAGCTGTTTTTT
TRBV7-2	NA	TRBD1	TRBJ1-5	CASSLGATGGGQPQHF	TGTGCCAGCAGCTTAGGGGCTACAGGGGGTGGTCAGCCCCAGCATTTT
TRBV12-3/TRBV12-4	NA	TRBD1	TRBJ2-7	CASTRQGGTFYEQYF	TGTGCCAGCACCAGACAGGGGGGCACCTTCTACGAGCAGTACTTC